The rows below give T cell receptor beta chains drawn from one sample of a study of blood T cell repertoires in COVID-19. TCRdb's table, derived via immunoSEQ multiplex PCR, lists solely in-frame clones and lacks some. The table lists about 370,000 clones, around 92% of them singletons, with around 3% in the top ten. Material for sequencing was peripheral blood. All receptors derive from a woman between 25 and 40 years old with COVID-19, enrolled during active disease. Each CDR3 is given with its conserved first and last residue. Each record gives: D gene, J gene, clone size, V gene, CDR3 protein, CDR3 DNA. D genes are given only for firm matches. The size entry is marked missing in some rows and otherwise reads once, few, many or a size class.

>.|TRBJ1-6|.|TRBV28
CASSPGTLNSPLHF
TGTGCCAGCAGTCCCGGGACACTGAATTCACCCCTCCACTTT
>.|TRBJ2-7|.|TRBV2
CASSATSPYEQYF
TGTGCCAGCAGCGCAACTTCGCCCTACGAGCAGTACTTC
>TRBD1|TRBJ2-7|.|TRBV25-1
CASSVTGTDLSYEQYF
TGTGCCAGCAGTGTTACTGGGACAGACCTCTCCTACGAGCAGTACTTC
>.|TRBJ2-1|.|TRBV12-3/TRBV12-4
CASSATSYNEQFF
TGTGCCAGCAGCGCGACTAGTTACAATGAGCAGTTCTTC
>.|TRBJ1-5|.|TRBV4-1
CASSQAQNSNQPQHF
TGCGCCAGCAGCCAAGCACAAAATAGCAATCAGCCCCAGCATTTT
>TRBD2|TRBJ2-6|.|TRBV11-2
CASSLDVGSGRSYGANVLTF
TGTGCCAGCAGCTTAGACGTAGGTAGCGGGAGGTCTTATGGGGCCAACGTCCTGACTTTC
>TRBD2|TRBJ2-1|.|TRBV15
CATSRDQRGYYNEQFF
TGTGCCACCAGCAGAGATCAGCGGGGATACTACAATGAGCAGTTCTTC
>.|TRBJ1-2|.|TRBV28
CASSVEGQLLYGYTF
TGTGCCAGCAGTGTAGAAGGACAGTTGCTCTATGGCTACACCTTC
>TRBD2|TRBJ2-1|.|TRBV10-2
CASSESLAGPLFDEQFF
TGCGCCAGCAGTGAGTCGTTAGCGGGGCCCCTTTTCGATGAGCAGTTCTTC
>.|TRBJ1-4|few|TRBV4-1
CASSQAADEKLFF
TGCGCCAGCAGCCAAGCGGCGGATGAAAAACTGTTTTTT
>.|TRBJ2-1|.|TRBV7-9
CASSPPAGPSYNEQFF
TGTGCCAGCAGCCCCCCCGCGGGCCCCTCCTACAATGAGCAGTTCTTC
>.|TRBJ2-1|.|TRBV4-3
CASSQGQAPGFRVNEQFF
TGCGCCAGCAGCCAAGGGCAGGCCCCAGGGTTTAGGGTCAATGAGCAGTTCTTC
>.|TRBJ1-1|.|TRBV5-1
CASSGGYTNTEAFF
TGCGCCAGCAGCGGAGGGTACACGAACACTGAAGCTTTCTTT
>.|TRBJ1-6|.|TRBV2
CASSVPPGGLENSPLHF
TGTGCCAGCAGTGTACCCCCCGGGGGGCTCGAGAATTCACCCCTCCACTTT
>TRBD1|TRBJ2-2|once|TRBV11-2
CASSSYRGTGELFF
TGTGCCAGCAGCTCGTACAGGGGCACCGGGGAGCTGTTTTTT
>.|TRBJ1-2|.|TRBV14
CASSQDGRRGGYTF
TGTGCCAGCAGCCAAGATGGACGGCGGGGTGGCTACACCTTC
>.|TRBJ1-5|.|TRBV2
CASSEEGDSNQPQHF
TGTGCCAGCAGTGAAGAGGGAGATAGCAATCAGCCCCAGCATTTT
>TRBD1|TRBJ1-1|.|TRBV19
CASSITGGHTEAFF
TGTGCCAGTAGTATCACAGGGGGCCACACTGAAGCTTTCTTT
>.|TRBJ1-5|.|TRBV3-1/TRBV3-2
CASSPTPLEDQPQHF
TGTGCCAGCAGCCCGACCCCCTTAGAGGATCAGCCCCAGCATTTT
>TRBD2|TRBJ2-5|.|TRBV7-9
CASSYQLRTSEQETQYF
TGTGCCAGCAGCTATCAACTTCGGACTAGCGAACAAGAGACCCAGTACTTC
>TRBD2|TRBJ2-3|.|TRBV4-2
CASSAPSSGGYGDTQYF
TGTGCCAGCAGCGCCCCCAGTAGCGGGGGGTATGGAGATACGCAGTATTTT
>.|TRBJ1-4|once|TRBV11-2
CASSPGVVEKLFF
TGTGCCAGCAGCCCAGGGGTAGTTGAAAAACTGTTTTTT
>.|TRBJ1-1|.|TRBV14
CASSQGRARAFF
TGTGCCAGCAGCCAAGGCAGGGCGAGAGCTTTCTTT
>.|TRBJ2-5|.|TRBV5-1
CASSLGGAQKETQYF
TGCGCCAGCAGCTTGGGCGGGGCCCAAAAAGAGACCCAGTACTTC
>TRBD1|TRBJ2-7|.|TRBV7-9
CASSSTRRTGGSYEQYF
TGTGCCAGCAGCTCGACCCGACGGACAGGGGGCTCCTACGAGCAGTACTTC
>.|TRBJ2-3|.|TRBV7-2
CASSPSRGQSTDTQYF
TGTGCCAGCAGCCCATCTCGCGGGCAAAGCACAGATACGCAGTATTTT
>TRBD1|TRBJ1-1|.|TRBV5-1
CASSPGYRGNTEAFF
TGCGCCAGCAGCCCGGGATACAGGGGGAACACTGAAGCTTTCTTT
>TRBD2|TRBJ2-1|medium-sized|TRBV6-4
CASSEGAGTSSNEQFF
TGTGCCAGCAGTGAAGGGGCCGGGACTAGTAGTAATGAGCAGTTCTTC
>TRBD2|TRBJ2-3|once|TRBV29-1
CSVLRTSADTQYF
TGCAGCGTTCTAAGGACTAGCGCCGATACGCAGTATTTT
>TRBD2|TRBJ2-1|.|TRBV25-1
CASSEFSSGSSYNEQFF
TGTGCCAGCAGTGAATTTTCTAGCGGGAGCTCCTACAATGAGCAGTTCTTC
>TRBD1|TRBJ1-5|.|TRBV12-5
CASGLTSTGVGGPQHF
TGTGCTAGTGGTTTGACCTCGACAGGGGTTGGTGGGCCCCAGCATTTT
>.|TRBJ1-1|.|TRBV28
CASSLHRRGTEAFF
TGTGCCAGCAGTTTACACAGGCGGGGCACTGAAGCTTTCTTT
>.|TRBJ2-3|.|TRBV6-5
CASSPPVGATQYF
TGTGCCAGCAGCCCCCCTGTGGGGGCTACGCAGTATTTT
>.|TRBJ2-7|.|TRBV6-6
CASSLTRGEQYF
TGTGCCAGCAGTCTGACGAGAGGCGAGCAGTACTTC
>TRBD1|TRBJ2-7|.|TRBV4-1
CASSHQAGGYEQYF
TGCGCCAGCAGCCATCAGGCAGGGGGCTACGAGCAGTACTTC
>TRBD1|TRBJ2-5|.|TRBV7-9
CASSKQGAETQYF
TGTGCCAGCAGCAAGCAGGGGGCAGAGACCCAGTACTTC
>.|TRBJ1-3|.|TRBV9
CASSVGLSRSGNTIYF
TGTGCCAGCAGCGTAGGCTTAAGCCGCTCTGGAAACACCATATATTTT